What follows are 27 T cell receptor beta chains derived from one specimen sequenced in a study of shared T cell receptors in the human thymus. TCRdb's copy holds only in-frame clones and misses some; the assay was immunoSEQ multiplex PCR. The sample has some 660,000 clones, around 87% seen once. The sample also formed part of further work on human thymus T cells.

Input material: thymocytes. These receptor sequences come from a boy younger than two with a congenital heart defect.

Of note for this clone: Because it lacks the conserved phenylalanine or tryptophan at the end, this CDR3 is likely a read error. The DNA is left out, because the CDR3 cannot be placed on it with certainty; the CDR3 is given as TCRdb lists it. J is TRBJ2-7 and V is TRBV18; the table's D call TRBD1 went unverified against the DNA. The CDR3 has 12 amino acids, counting both end residues. Germline CDR1 and CDR2: KGHSH and LQKENI. CDR3 residues: CASSSLPGQRLY.

The genes are TRBV7-2 and TRBJ2-3; maybe TRBD2 (5 bases). With 2 bases removed from V and 2 bases from J, the gap between germline ends came to 11 bases. Per the germline V gene, CDR1 is SGHTA and CDR2 is FQGNSA. The CDR3 is 15 amino acids. Written as DNA, the CDR3 is TGTGCCAGCAGCTTAAGCTGGGGAGTCACAGATACGCAGTATTTT. Its protein is CASSLSWGVTDTQYF.

The chain links TRBV7-2 to TRBJ2-2; 10 bases line up with TRBD2. CDR3 length: 19 residues. Germline CDR1 and CDR2: SGHTA and FQGNSA. V was pared by 0 bases and J by 5 bases, with 12 bases of the junction left unmatched. CDR3 nucleotides: TGTGCCAGCAGCTTAGCGTATCCGGGACTAGCGCAAGGGACCGGGGAGCTGTTTTTT. It specifies CASSLAYPGLAQGTGELFF. Together with reference TRBV7-2 and TRBJ2-2, the CDR3 gives the full variable domain: GAGVSQSPSNKVTEKGKDVELRCDPISGHTALYWYRQSLGQGLEFLIYFQGNSAPDKSGLPSDRFSAERTGGSVSTLTIQRTQQEDSAVYLCASSLAYPGLAQGTGELFFGEGSRLTVL.

V usage is TRBV5-6 and J usage is TRBJ2-3; 15 bases match TRBD2. There are 18 residues in the CDR3. Unmatched junction bases numbered 8, after V lost 4 bases and J lost 2 bases. CDR1 is SGHDT, CDR2 YYEEEE, per germline. The CDR3 nucleotides are TGTGCCAGCAGCCGCCGGACTAGCGGGAGGGCCTTCACAGATACGCAGTATTTT. Encoded protein: CASSRRTSGRAFTDTQYF. The full variable domain, its missing parts supplied by reference TRBV5-6 and TRBJ2-3, is DAGVTQSPTHLIKTRGQQVTLRCSPKSGHDTVSWYQQALGQGPQFIFQYYEEEERQRGNFPDRFSGHQFPNYSSELNVNALLLGDSALYLCASSRRTSGRAFTDTQYFGPGTRLTVL.

The chain joins TRBV30 to TRBJ2-5; 7 bases agree with TRBD1. The J call is in doubt because the DNA end fits TRBJ2-7 better. This CDR3 is 14 amino acids long. The germline gives CDR1 GTSNPN, CDR2 SVGIG (reference sequence). The CDR3 is CAWSVQGRTYEQYF. CDR3 in DNA: TGTGCCTGGAGTGTACAGGGGCGGACCTACGAGCAGTACTTC.

The chain combines TRBV19 with TRBJ2-7; 7 positions match TRBD1. This CDR3 is built from 16 residues. The junction had 10 bases not matched to a gene; V was cut back by 1 base and J by 4 bases. The germline V gene encodes CDR1 LNHDA and CDR2 SQIVND (reference sequence). The CDR3 sequence: CASSIATQQGWYEQYF. The DNA of the CDR3 is TGTGCCAGTAGTATAGCGACGCAACAGGGGTGGTACGAGCAGTACTTC.

The J gene is TRBJ2-3, the V gene TRBV4-3; the match to TRBD2 covers 10 bases. The CDR3 consists of 17 residues. Germline V gene lookup returns CDR1 LGHNA and CDR2 YSLEER. V dropped 0 bases and J dropped 5; count of bases not matched to a gene: 8. The CDR3, as DNA: TGCGCCAGCAGCCAAGAGCCTAGCGGGAGAGCACAAGATACGCAGTATTTT. Protein product: CASSQEPSGRAQDTQYF.

This chain connects TRBV19 to TRBJ1-2; 11 bases align to TRBD1. The germline gives CDR1 LNHDA, CDR2 SQIVND (reference sequence). Germline trimming cut 8 bases from V and 6 bases from J; bases unmatched to any gene: 14. The CDR3 contains 16 residues. As DNA, the CDR3 is TGTGCCAGTGGCTGGGCGGGACAGGGGGAGTACGATGGCTACACCTTC. It encodes CASGWAGQGEYDGYTF. Filled out from reference TRBV19 and TRBJ1-2, the complete variable domain reads DGGITQSPKYLFRKEGQNVTLSCEQNLNHDAMYWYRQDPGQGLRLIYYSQIVNDFQKGDIAEGYSVSREKKESFPLTVTSAQKNPTAFYLCASGWAGQGEYDGYTFGSGTRLTVV.

The V call is TRBV27, the J call TRBJ2-7; TRBD2 matches 15 bases. Germline V CDR1 and CDR2: MNHEY, SMNVEV (reference sequence). This CDR3 is 17 amino acids long. The V and J ends lost 5 bases and 0 bases, in that order; junction bases with no gene match: 5. The CDR3 sequence: CASSQGLAGGRSYEQYF. In DNA, the CDR3 is TGTGCCAGCAGTCAGGGACTAGCGGGGGGCCGCTCCTACGAGCAGTACTTC.

In its sample, this clone was seen a few times. This sequence joins TRBV5-1 and TRBJ2-6; possibly TRBD2 for D (6 bases). The CDR3 sequence is 14 residues long. CDR1 and CDR2 from the germline V gene are SGHRS and YFSETQ. V was cut by 5 bases and J by 4 bases, with 10 bases left in between. CDR3 protein: CASRGGAGANVLTF. The CDR3 DNA is TGCGCCAGCAGGGGCGGGGCCGGGGCCAACGTCCTGACTTTC.

The chain recombines TRBV18 with TRBJ1-5; weak D call: TRBD1 (6 bases). CDR3 length: 15 amino acids. Trimming pared 2 bases from V and 5 bases from J, leaving 13 bases between. Germline V lookup: CDR1 KGHSH, CDR2 LQKENI. The CDR3 sequence: CASSPYQQGHQPQHF. CDR3 coding DNA: TGTGCCAGCTCACCATACCAACAGGGACATCAGCCCCAGCATTTT.

This clone was found once. The chain joins TRBV14 to TRBJ2-1, with 13 bases identical to TRBD2. The CDR3 has 15 amino acids. With V trimmed by 4 bases and J by 8 bases, 5 bases remained unmatched. Germline lookup yields CDR1 SGHDN and CDR2 FVKESK. The CDR3 is CASSLGTSGTHEQFF. For the CDR3, the DNA is TGTGCCAGCAGCCTTGGGACTAGCGGGACGCATGAGCAGTTCTTC.

This rearrangement joins TRBV19 to TRBJ2-7; the match to TRBD1 covers 11 bases. Trimming took 4 bases from V and 2 from J; bases not matched to a gene: 7. Per the germline V gene, CDR1 is LNHDA and CDR2 is SQIVND (reference sequence). This CDR3 comprises 16 residues. The CDR3 nucleotides are TGTGCCAGTAGTACCCAACCGGGACAGGGGGCCTACGAGCAGTACTTC. Translated, it gives CASSTQPGQGAYEQYF.

The V and J genes are TRBV4-3 and TRBJ2-2, with TRBD1 identical over 8 bases. The V gene's germline CDR1 is LGHNA and CDR2 YSLEER. With V trimmed by 0 bases and J by 0 bases, 3 bases remained unmatched. The CDR3 length is 17 residues. The CDR3 bases are TGCGCCAGCAGCCAAGATGCCAGGGGGCCGAACACCGGGGAGCTGTTTTTT. Protein product: CASSQDARGPNTGELFF.

This chain connects TRBV4-1 to TRBJ1-1, with a tentative D call TRBD1 (6 bases). The length of the CDR3 is 16 residues. V lost 0 bases to trimming and J lost 3 bases, with 14 bases between them. Germline V CDR1 and CDR2: MGHRA, YSYEKL. CDR3 amino acids: CASSQERGGEDTEAFF. In DNA form, the CDR3 reads TGCGCCAGCAGCCAAGAGAGAGGGGGAGAGGACACTGAAGCTTTCTTT.

For the CDR3, the DNA is TGTGCCAGCAGGTCCTTCGTGTTTCTCGAGACAGGGACTTATCAGCCCCAGCATTTT. This translates into CASRSFVFLETGTYQPQHF. This chain links TRBV28 with TRBJ1-5; 7 nucleotides line up with TRBD1. The CDR3 covers 19 residues. Germline values: CDR1 MDHEN, CDR2 SYDVKM. Germline trimming cut 6 bases from V and 5 bases from J; bases unmatched to any gene: 22. Full variable domain (missing parts from reference TRBV28 and TRBJ1-5): DVKVTQSSRYLVKRTGEKVFLECVQDMDHENMFWYRQDPGLGLRLIYFSYDVKMKEKGDIPEGYSVSREKKERFSLILESASTNQTSMYLCASRSFVFLETGTYQPQHFGDGTRLSIL.

V gene TRBV19 combines with J gene TRBJ2-1; D possibly corresponds to TRBD1 (5 bases). Trimming cost V 0 bases and J 4 bases, with 13 bases left between them. Looked up from germline, CDR1 is LNHDA and CDR2 is SQIVND (reference sequence). The CDR3 is 16 amino acids. This chain's CDR3 is CASSIECQGRYNEQFF. CDR3 nucleotide sequence: TGTGCCAGTAGTATAGAATGTCAGGGCCGATACAATGAGCAGTTCTTC.

This rearrangement joins TRBV28 to TRBJ2-1; 9 nucleotides line up with TRBD2. The germline V gene has CDR1 MDHEN and CDR2 SYDVKM. V lost 8 bases, J lost 9 bases, and 17 bases stayed unmatched. CDR3 length equals 16 residues. CDR3 region: CASLRGVGSGSLEQFF. The CDR3 DNA follows: TGTGCCAGCCTGAGGGGAGTGGGTAGCGGGAGCCTTGAGCAGTTCTTC.

This sequence joins TRBV2 and TRBJ1-3; the D gene is possibly TRBD1 (5 bases). There are 18 residues in the CDR3. Germline V gene lookup returns CDR1 SNHLY and CDR2 FYNNEI. V was shortened by 4 bases and J by 0 bases, with 19 bases between the two germline ends. The CDR3: CASSARTSRVPSGNTIYF. In nucleotides, the CDR3 is TGTGCCAGCAGTGCCCGAACAAGCAGGGTTCCCTCTGGAAACACCATATATTTT.

J is TRBJ2-1 and V is TRBV5-6; 10 bases agree with TRBD2. Trimming removed 0 bases from V and 2 bases from J; junction bases left unmatched: 5. The CDR3 is made up of 17 amino acids. Germline CDR1 SGHDT, CDR2 YYEEEE. The CDR3 DNA sequence: TGTGCCAGCAGCTTGGCGCTAGCGGGAGAAGCCTACAATGAGCAGTTCTTC. Protein product: CASSLALAGEAYNEQFF.

The chain uses TRBV6-1 and TRBJ1-4, with 10 bases identical to TRBD1. CDR1 MNHNS and CDR2 SASEGT come from the germline V gene. Trimming took 4 bases from V and 8 from J; bases not matched to a gene: 19. This CDR3 contains 19 residues. For the CDR3, the DNA is TGTGCCAGCAGTGCGCCGCCGGGACAGGGGACCCTCCAGGACGAAAAACTGTTTTTT. It yields the protein CASSAPPGQGTLQDEKLFF.

This clone was seen a single time. The gene calls are TRBV4-3 and TRBJ2-5; 14 bases fit TRBD2. Germline V gives CDR1 LGHNA, CDR2 YSLEER. The CDR3 has 17 residues. Trimming took 1 base from V and 3 from J; bases not matched to a gene: 4. The CDR3 DNA sequence: TGCGCCAGCAGCCAAGTTCTGACTAGCGGGGGGGAAGAGACCCAGTACTTC. Amino acid sequence: CASSQVLTSGGEETQYF.

The chain employs TRBV28 and TRBJ2-7; D may be TRBD1 (6 bases). The length of the CDR3 is 18 residues. The V gene lost 7 bases and the J gene lost 0 bases, with 25 bases spanning the gap. Germline loops: CDR1 MDHEN, CDR2 SYDVKM. CDR3 sequence: CASNGVQGESRSSYEQYF. The CDR3 DNA follows: TGTGCCAGCAACGGGGTACAGGGTGAGTCAAGGAGCTCCTACGAGCAGTACTTC. Together with reference TRBV28 and TRBJ2-7, the CDR3 gives the full variable domain: DVKVTQSSRYLVKRTGEKVFLECVQDMDHENMFWYRQDPGLGLRLIYFSYDVKMKEKGDIPEGYSVSREKKERFSLILESASTNQTSMYLCASNGVQGESRSSYEQYFGPGTRLTVT.

The chain joins TRBV6-1 to TRBJ2-1; tentatively, D is TRBD1 (7 bases). Per germline, CDR1 MNHNS and CDR2 SASEGT. Between the trimmed V and J ends, which lost 3 bases and 4 bases, there was a span of 19 bases. The CDR3 contains 17 residues. CDR3 region: CASSDGRGGREYNEQFF. DNA for the CDR3: TGTGCCAGCAGTGACGGTAGAGGGGGCCGGGAGTACAATGAGCAGTTCTTC.

J is TRBJ1-4 and V is TRBV7-2, with TRBD1 identical over 10 bases. This CDR3 has 18 residues. Losses at the gene ends were 0 bases for V and 7 bases for J; bases not matched to a gene: 11. Germline-derived CDR1 and CDR2 are SGHTA and FQGNSA. The CDR3 reads CASSLALVGTGVGEKLFF. In DNA, the CDR3 is TGTGCCAGCAGCTTAGCCTTAGTCGGGACAGGGGTCGGTGAAAAACTGTTTTTT.

The chain couples TRBV29-1 to TRBJ2-3; 11 bases match TRBD1. CDR1 is SQVTM, CDR2 ANQGSEA, per germline. The CDR3 is made up of 14 amino acids. The ends lost 6 bases at V and 6 bases at J; junction bases unmatched: 8. CDR3 residues: CSVPRTGGVDTQYF. The CDR3 DNA is TGCAGCGTCCCAAGGACAGGGGGCGTTGATACGCAGTATTTT.

This rearrangement joins TRBV4-1 to TRBJ2-1; perhaps TRBD2 as D (6 bases). Germline V gene data show CDR1 as MGHRA and CDR2 as YSYEKL. Trimming left V 5 bases short and J 5 bases short, with 13 bases between. The CDR3 has 14 residues. The CDR3 coding sequence is TGCGCCAGCAGCTACGGGGGAGCGGACAATGAGCAGTTCTTC. It is translated as CASSYGGADNEQFF.